This TCR beta chain was documented in a study of T cell responses to AZD1222 COVID-19 vaccine. Study-wide findings and caveats: Two AZD1222 doses significantly raised spike-specific TCR breadth and depth over controls.

Points on this clone: The antigen remains undetermined.

The CDR3 sequence is 11 residues long. V was pared by 4 bases and J by 7 bases, with 7 bases between. The germline CDR1 and CDR2 sequences are MNHEY and SVGEGT. Measured with immunoSEQ multiplex PCR; TCRdb has only the in-frame clones, and not every one. The top ten hold approximately 1.1% of the sample, which has 120,000 or so clones, 87% seen once. This material consisted of peripheral blood, taken on day 0 of AZD1222 vaccination. This receptor was identified in an adult in good health. V gene TRBV6-2 or TRBV6-3 combines with J gene TRBJ1-2; no reliable D call. The CDR3 bases are TGTGCCAGCAGTTTAACTGGTGGCTACACCTTC. Amino acids: CASSLTGGYTF.